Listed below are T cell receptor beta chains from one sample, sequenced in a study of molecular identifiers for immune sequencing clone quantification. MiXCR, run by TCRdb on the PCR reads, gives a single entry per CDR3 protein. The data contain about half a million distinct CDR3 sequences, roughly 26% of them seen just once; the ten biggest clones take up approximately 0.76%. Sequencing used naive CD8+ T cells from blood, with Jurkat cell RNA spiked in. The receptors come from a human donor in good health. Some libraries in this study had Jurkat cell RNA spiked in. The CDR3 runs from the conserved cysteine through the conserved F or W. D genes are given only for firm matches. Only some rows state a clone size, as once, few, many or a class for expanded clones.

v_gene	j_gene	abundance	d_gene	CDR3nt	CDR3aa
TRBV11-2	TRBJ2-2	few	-	TGTGCCAGCAGCTTAGTGGGGCAGACGAACACCGGGGAGCTGTTTTTT	CASSLVGQTNTGELFF
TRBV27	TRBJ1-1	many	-	TGTGCCAGCAGTGTCCAGTGGAACACTGAAGCTTTCTTT	CASSVQWNTEAFF
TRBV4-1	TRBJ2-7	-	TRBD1	TGCGCCAGCAGCCAAGTGGGACAGGGCTACGAGCAGTACTTC	CASSQVGQGYEQYF
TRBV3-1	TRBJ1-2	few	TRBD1	TGTGCCAGCAGCCAAGACGACAGGGGCCGATGGTATGGCTACACCTTC	CASSQDDRGRWYGYTF
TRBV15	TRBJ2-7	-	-	TGTGCCACCAGCAGAGAGGAGGACGGGAACGAGCAGTACTTC	CATSREEDGNEQYF
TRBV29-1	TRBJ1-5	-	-	TGCAGCGTTGAAGATCCCTCAAACCCCGGTCAGTCCCAGCATTTT	CSVEDPSNPGQSQHF
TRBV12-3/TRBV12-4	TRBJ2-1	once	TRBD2	TGTGACAGCAGTTTAGTCGGTCTAGCGGGCTACAATGAGCAGTTCTTC	CDSSLVGLAGYNEQFF
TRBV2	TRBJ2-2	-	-	TGTGCCAGCAGTGCCGCCGGGTCAAACACCGGGGAGCTGTTTTTT	CASSAAGSNTGELFF
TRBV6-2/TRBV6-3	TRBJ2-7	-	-	TGTGCCAGCAGTACCCTCGAAGGGTGGGCCGAGCAGTACTTC	CASSTLEGWAEQYF
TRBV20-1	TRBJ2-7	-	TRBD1	TGCAGTGCTAAAGACAGGGGGTCCTACGAGCAGTACTTC	CSAKDRGSYEQYF
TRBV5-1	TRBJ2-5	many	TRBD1	TGCGCCAGCAGCTTTACGACAGGGGATAAAGAGACCCAGTACTTC	CASSFTTGDKETQYF
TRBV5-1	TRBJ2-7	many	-	TGCGCCAGCAGCTTTTCGGACGGACCAGGAGAGCAGTACTTC	CASSFSDGPGEQYF
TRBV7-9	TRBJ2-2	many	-	TGTGCCAGCAGCTGGGTCGAAAGCGGGGAGCTGTTTTTT	CASSWVESGELFF
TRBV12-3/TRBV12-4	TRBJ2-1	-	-	TGTGCCAGCAGCAGACAGGTAACTCACAATGAGCAGTTCTTC	CASSRQVTHNEQFF
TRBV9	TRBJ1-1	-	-	TGTGCCAGCAGTGGGGGACAAGAGTGGGGCACTGAAGCTTTCTTT	CASSGGQEWGTEAFF
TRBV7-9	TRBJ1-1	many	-	TGTGCCAGCAGCACACAGGGAACTGAAGCTTTCTTT	CASSTQGTEAFF
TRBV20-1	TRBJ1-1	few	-	TGCAGTGCTAGTCATCAGAACACTGAAGCTTTCTTT	CSASHQNTEAFF
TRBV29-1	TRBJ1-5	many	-	TGCAGCGGGGATCAGCCGCGGGGTCAGCCCCAGCATTTT	CSGDQPRGQPQHF
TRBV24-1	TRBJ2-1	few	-	TGTGCCACCTCTACGCGGACAACGAGTTTCTCCTACAATGAGCAGTTCTTC	CATSTRTTSFSYNEQFF
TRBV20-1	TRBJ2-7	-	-	TGCAGTGCTAGAGTCCTCGGGACCATCTACGAGCAGTACTTC	CSARVLGTIYEQYF
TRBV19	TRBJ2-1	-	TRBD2	TGTGCCAGTAGTCTTCTAGCGGGAGTGGAGAATGAGCAGTTCTTC	CASSLLAGVENEQFF
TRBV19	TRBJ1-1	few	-	TGTGCCAGTAGTATAGGGCCGGCGATGAACACTGAAGCTTTCTTT	CASSIGPAMNTEAFF
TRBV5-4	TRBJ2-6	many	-	TGTGCCAGCAGCTTGGATGGGATTGGTGGGGCCAACGTCCTGACTTTC	CASSLDGIGGANVLTF
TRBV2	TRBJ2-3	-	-	TGTGCCAGCACCGGAAGGTACACAGATACGCAGTATTTT	CASTGRYTDTQYF
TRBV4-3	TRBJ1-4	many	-	TGCGCCAGCAGCCAAGATAGGGCAGGAACTGCAACTAATGAAAAACTGTTTTTT	CASSQDRAGTATNEKLFF
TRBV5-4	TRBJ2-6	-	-	TGTGCCGGCAAGGACTCTGGGGCCAACGTCCTGACTTTC	CAGKDSGANVLTF
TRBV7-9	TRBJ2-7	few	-	TGTGCCAGCAGCTCGACATGGGGGCGAAAGTACGAGCAGTACTTC	CASSSTWGRKYEQYF
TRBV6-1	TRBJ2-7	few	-	TGTGCCAGCATCGACTGGTATTGGCAGTACTTC	CASIDWYWQYF